These T cell receptor beta chains were read from a single sample in a study of CD8 T cells in ankylosing spondylitis. Each CDR3 protein is one row after TCRdb ran MiXCR on the 5' RACE reads. The sample consists of some 700,000 distinct CDR3 sequences, roughly 19% of them appearing once. The specimen was blood, either unsorted or a sorted T cell fraction (not recorded which). Every receptor here comes from a male donor with ankylosing spondylitis. Both conserved end residues are part of each CDR3. Each record gives: D gene, clone size, J gene, V gene, CDR3 DNA, CDR3 protein. A D gene is named only where the DNA matches it firmly. Where a row states a size, it is once, few, many or the class of an expanded clone; other rows omit it.

- few TRBJ2-1 TRBV4-1 TGCGCCAGCAGCCAGATTTGGGGTAGTAGGCAGGGAGAAGGTTGGGAGCAGTTCTTC CASSQIWGSRQGEGWEQFF
- many TRBJ2-1 TRBV12-3/TRBV12-4 TGTGCCAGCAGACGAGATGGGCGGGAGCAGTTCTTC CASRRDGREQFF
TRBD2 - TRBJ2-1 TRBV5-1 TGCGCCAGCACAGCTAGCGGGAGTTGGAATGAGCAGTTCTTC CASTASGSWNEQFF
- - TRBJ2-1 TRBV9 TGTGCCAGCAGCGTATACGATCTCAGCTCCTACAATGAGCAGTTCTTC CASSVYDLSSYNEQFF
TRBD1 - TRBJ1-1 TRBV20-1 TGCAGTGCTAGAGCCTGGACAGGGGAGAGCACTGAAGCTTTCTTT CSARAWTGESTEAFF
TRBD1 - TRBJ1-1 TRBV20-1 TGCAGTGCTAGCAATACCGGGACAGGGGAAGCTTTCTTT CSASNTGTGEAFF
TRBD2 - TRBJ2-7 TRBV29-1 TGCAGCGTTGAGGGGTTTGGTGGACTAGCGGCCTACGAGCAGTACTTC CSVEGFGGLAAYEQYF
- - TRBJ2-3 TRBV6-1 TGTGCCAGCACCCTGGACAACACAAGACAGTATTTT CASTLDNTRQYF
- - TRBJ1-1 TRBV4-2 TGTGCCAGCAGCCAAGCCAGCGTCGGTTTGGACACTGAAGCTTTCTTT CASSQASVGLDTEAFF
- - TRBJ1-1 TRBV3-1 TGTGCCAGCAGCCCACAAGACAGGCTCGACACTGAAGCTTTCTTT CASSPQDRLDTEAFF
- - TRBJ1-4 TRBV4-1 TGCGCCAGCAGCCAAGTGCTTGTTGAAAAACTGTTTTTT CASSQVLVEKLFF
- - TRBJ2-7 TRBV10-3 TGTGCCTCCCAGGACCTCTCCTACGAGCAGTACTTC CASQDLSYEQYF
- - TRBJ2-3 TRBV5-1 TGCGCCAGCAGCTTCGGAAACAAGGACACAGATACGCAGTATTTT CASSFGNKDTDTQYF
- few TRBJ2-7 TRBV20-1 TGCAGTGCTAGGGACAGCAGCTCCTACGAGCAGTACTTC CSARDSSSYEQYF
TRBD2 - TRBJ2-7 TRBV2 TGTGCCAGCGTTCAGGGGGGACTAGCGGGAGCCGAGCAGTACTTC CASVQGGLAGAEQYF
TRBD2 few TRBJ2-1 TRBV5-1 TGCGCCAGCAGCTTGGCCTTTAGCGGGAGGGCCAATGAGCAGTTCTTC CASSLAFSGRANEQFF
TRBD2 few TRBJ2-1 TRBV5-1 TGCGCCAGCAGCTTGTTCATGGGGGGGGATGAGCAGTTCTTC CASSLFMGGDEQFF
TRBD1 - TRBJ2-7 TRBV2 TGTTCCAGCAGTGTCCGCAGGGGGAGTACCTACGAGCAGTACTTC CSSSVRRGSTYEQYF
TRBD2 - TRBJ2-7 TRBV7-6 TGTGCCAGCACCCTAGCGGGGGAGGCCTACGAGCAGTACTTC CASTLAGEAYEQYF
- few TRBJ2-1 TRBV7-9 TGTGCCAGCCTTATAGAAAAGGGCAATGAGCAGTTCTTC CASLIEKGNEQFF
TRBD1 - TRBJ2-7 TRBV18 TGTGCCAGCTCACCCAATACAGGGGACGAGCAGTACTTC CASSPNTGDEQYF
TRBD2 few TRBJ2-3 TRBV20-1 TGCAGTGCTAGCCTTTCCGCGGGGGGAAGCACAGATACGCAGTATTTT CSASLSAGGSTDTQYF
TRBD1 few TRBJ2-6 TRBV2 TGTGCCAGCATAACAGGGGGATCTGGGGCCAACGTCCTGACTTTC CASITGGSGANVLTF
TRBD2 - TRBJ2-1 TRBV4-1 TGCGCCAGCAGGTCACCGGGACTAGTCGTTGAGCAGTTCTTC CASRSPGLVVEQFF
TRBD1 - TRBJ2-7 TRBV29-1 TGCAGCGTTGACCTACTAGAGGGGGCTGGGGAGCAGTACTTC CSVDLLEGAGEQYF
TRBD1 - TRBJ1-2 TRBV5-1 TGCGCCAGCAGCCTACGGACAGGGGGAGAAGGCTACACCTTC CASSLRTGGEGYTF
- - TRBJ1-1 TRBV11-3 TGTGCCAGCAGCTCCCCGGCGACTTCGGGGGTGAACACTGAAGCTTTCTTT CASSSPATSGVNTEAFF
- - TRBJ1-4 TRBV7-9 TGTGCCAGCAGCTTAGTGGAGGGCGGAGAAAAACTGTTTTTT CASSLVEGGEKLFF
TRBD2 - TRBJ2-5 TRBV5-4 TGTGCCATCAGCGGGGGGCTGGGAACAAGGGAGACCCAGTACTTC CAISGGLGTRETQYF
- - TRBJ2-1 TRBV10-3 TGTGCCATCAGTGAATATTCGGGAGTAACTGAGCAGTTCTTC CAISEYSGVTEQFF
TRBD2 - TRBJ2-2 TRBV7-2 TGTGCCAACACGGATGGGGTTAGCGGGAGACCCGGGGAGCTGTTTTTT CANTDGVSGRPGELFF
TRBD1 many TRBJ2-5 TRBV5-1 TGCGCCAGCAGACAGGGGGAGACCCAGTACTTC CASRQGETQYF
- - TRBJ2-3 TRBV12-3/TRBV12-4 TGTGCCAGCAATCTTAGCGGTCGCACAGATACGCAGTATTTT CASNLSGRTDTQYF
- once TRBJ2-1 TRBV20-1 TGCAGTGCTAGTCTCGGGACTTGCGGTAACAATGAGCAGTTCTTC CSASLGTCGNNEQFF
TRBD1 few TRBJ1-1 TRBV6-5 TGTGCCAGCAGTTACGGCGACAGGGTGCGAGACACTGAAGCTTTCTTT CASSYGDRVRDTEAFF
- few TRBJ1-2 TRBV5-4 TGTGCCAGCAGCTTGGGGAGTTCGGTTTGGGGGATTACGGTCAACTATGGCTACACCTTC CASSLGSSVWGITVNYGYTF
TRBD1 few TRBJ1-6 TRBV24-1 TGTGCCTCGGGACAGGGAGGTTGGTCACCCCTCCACTTT CASGQGGWSPLHF
TRBD1 few TRBJ1-5 TRBV10-3 TGTGCCATCAGTGAAGGGACAGGGAAGAATCAGCCCCAGCATTTT CAISEGTGKNQPQHF
- few TRBJ1-3 TRBV2 TGTGCCAGCAGGTCGAACGAGGTTCCTGGAAACACCATATATTTT CASRSNEVPGNTIYF
- - TRBJ2-5 TRBV4-2 TGTGCCAGCAGCCAAAAGGGCACCGAGACCCAGTACTTC CASSQKGTETQYF
- - TRBJ1-6 TRBV2 TGTGCCAGCAGTGAAGCCGCAAGCTCCTATAATTCACCCCTCCACTTT CASSEAASSYNSPLHF
TRBD2 few TRBJ2-7 TRBV7-9 TGTGCCAGCAGCTCCAGGGGTCTAGCGGGAGACGAGCAGTACTTC CASSSRGLAGDEQYF
- - TRBJ2-1 TRBV20-1 TGCAGTGCTAGTGGTAGGGTGCGGGCGGGGGAGCAGTTCTTC CSASGRVRAGEQFF
TRBD2 few TRBJ2-7 TRBV5-1 TGCGCCAGCACCAGGACTAGCGGCTCCTACGAGCAGTACTTC CASTRTSGSYEQYF
- - TRBJ1-1 TRBV12-3/TRBV12-4 TGTGCCAGCAGTTTACCTTGGGGGGGGAACACTGAAGCTTTCTTT CASSLPWGGNTEAFF
- many TRBJ2-3 TRBV20-1 TGCAGTGCCACCCTACTGAGCACAGATACGCAGTATTTT CSATLLSTDTQYF
- - TRBJ2-5 TRBV7-2 TGTGCCAGCAGTTTAGGGGGGGCGGGAGAGACCCAGTACTTC CASSLGGAGETQYF
- - TRBJ2-3 TRBV7-2 TGTGCCAGCAGCTCTCGGACTCTTACTCTTGATACGCAGTATTTT CASSSRTLTLDTQYF
- few TRBJ2-4 TRBV6-2/TRBV6-3 TGTGCCAGCAGTTACTCGAGACGCCCCAAAAACATTCAGTACTTC CASSYSRRPKNIQYF
TRBD1 - TRBJ1-1 TRBV13 TGTGCCAGCAGCGAGGGACAGACGACTGAAGCTTTCTTT CASSEGQTTEAFF
- - TRBJ1-1 TRBV7-2 TGTGCCAGCAGCTCCTCAGGGGAGTCTTTCTTT CASSSSGESFF
- - TRBJ2-7 TRBV29-1 TGCAGCGTTGAAGGCGGCCAGGGAAAAGGGCCCTACGAGCAGTACTTC CSVEGGQGKGPYEQYF
- - TRBJ2-2 TRBV15 TGTGCCACCAGCAGAGATCAGGGAGTGCCCGGGGAGCTGTTTTTT CATSRDQGVPGELFF
- few TRBJ2-1 TRBV29-1 TGCAGCGTTGTTTTTCAGGGCGCAGAGCCGTTCTTC CSVVFQGAEPFF
TRBD1 - TRBJ2-6 TRBV28 TGTGCCAGCAGTTTAACAGGGGGTTTCACTGGGGCCAACGTCCTGACTTTC CASSLTGGFTGANVLTF
- few TRBJ2-7 TRBV7-9 TGTGCCAGCAGCTCGGGACACCCGAGCTCCTACGAGCAGTACTTC CASSSGHPSSYEQYF
TRBD1 - TRBJ2-4 TRBV20-1 TGCAGTGCTAGTGGACAGGGTTCTCTTACCGCCAAAAACATTCAGTACTTC CSASGQGSLTAKNIQYF
- - TRBJ1-6 TRBV9 TGTGCCAGCAGCGGCGGAGGCACGAGCTCCTATAATTCACCCCTCCACTTT CASSGGGTSSYNSPLHF
- few TRBJ2-1 TRBV12-5 TGTGCTAGTGTTGGGGGAAGCTCCTACAATGAGCAGTTCTTC CASVGGSSYNEQFF
- - TRBJ2-1 TRBV10-3 TGTGCCATCAGTGGTCAGGGTCCGAATGAGCAGTTCTTC CAISGQGPNEQFF